The 32 T cell receptor beta chains given below trace back to one sample, sequenced in a study of T cell responses to AZD1222 COVID-19 vaccine. The repertoire was sequenced with immunoSEQ multiplex PCR; TCRdb's copy has only in-frame clones and lacks some. The data contain around 62,000 clones, 80% to 90% of them singletons. The source material was peripheral blood, sampled on day 0 of AZD1222 vaccination. The origin of the receptors is an adult in good health.

J is TRBJ2-3 and V is TRBV6-4; D unresolved. Trimming removed 6 bases from V and 0 bases from J, with 13 bases in between. CDR3 length equals 15 residues. From germline, CDR1 is MRHNA and CDR2 SNTAGT. The CDR3 is CASRLVASSTDTQYF. DNA of the CDR3: TGTGCCAGCAGGCTAGTCGCCTCTAGCACAGATACGCAGTATTTT.

The chain employs TRBV6-5 and TRBJ1-2; the D gene is possibly TRBD1 (6 bases). The CDR3 has 14 residues. V lost 4 bases and J 6 bases, leaving 15 bases between the germline ends. Per the germline V gene, CDR1 is MNHEY and CDR2 is SVGAGI. CDR3 DNA: TGTGCCAGCAGTTTTACGGCCAGGGGCCATGGCTACACCTTC. Protein sequence: CASSFTARGHGYTF.

V is TRBV6-5 and J is TRBJ1-2; 8 bases map to TRBD1. Losses at the gene ends were 2 bases for V and 7 bases for J; bases not matched to a gene: 6. The V gene's germline CDR1 is MNHEY and CDR2 SVGAGI. The CDR3 contains 14 residues. The CDR3, as DNA: TGTGCCAGCAGTTACGCGCAGGGGGCGCGTGGCTACACCTTC. It codes for CASSYAQGARGYTF.

In its sample, this clone was seen once. The DNA of the CDR3 is TGCGCCAGCAGCGCTGGACAGGGGACTCAGCCCCAGCATTTT. Amino acids: CASSAGQGTQPQHF. The chain combines TRBV10-1 with TRBJ1-5; TRBD1 agrees at 9 bases. V lost 6 bases and J lost 6; bases outside the gene matches: 6. The CDR3 has 14 amino acids. Germline loops: CDR1 WNHNN, CDR2 SYGVQD (reference sequence).

The V call is TRBV3-1 (or the pseudogene TRBV3-2), the J call TRBJ1-1, with TRBD1 as a possible D gene (5 bases). With 4 bases removed from V and 5 bases from J, the gap between germline ends came to 17 bases. The CDR3 totals 15 residues. CDR1 is LGHDT, CDR2 YNNKEL, per germline (reference sequence). The CDR3 loop is CASSPLLGGGTEAFF. CDR3 in DNA: TGTGCCAGCAGCCCACTCTTGGGGGGAGGTACTGAAGCTTTCTTT.

J is TRBJ1-2 and V is TRBV19; possible D gene TRBD1, 6 bases. Deletions cut 5 bases from V and 4 bases from J, with 17 bases between. CDR1 and CDR2 from the germline V gene are LNHDA and SQIVND (reference sequence). The CDR3 has 15 amino acids. In DNA, the CDR3 is TGTGCCAGTAGTCGGACAGACTACGAAGTCTATGGCTACACCTTC. Translation gives CASSRTDYEVYGYTF. Full variable domain (outside the CDR3, taken from reference TRBV19 and TRBJ1-2): DGGITQSPKYLFRKEGQNVTLSCEQNLNHDAMYWYRQDPGQGLRLIYYSQIVNDFQKGDIAEGYSVSREKKESFPLTVTSAQKNPTAFYLCASSRTDYEVYGYTFGSGTRLTVV.

This sequence joins TRBV5-1 and TRBJ2-5; either TRBD1 or TRBD2 may fit D (5 bases each). The CDR3 extends over 15 amino acids. The germline V gene has CDR1 SGHRS and CDR2 YFSETQ. The germline V and J ends were trimmed by 4 bases and 1 base, with 14 bases remaining between them. Written as DNA, the CDR3 is TGCGCCAGCAGCACCTCCGGGACGTCCCAAGAGACCCAGTACTTC. Translation: CASSTSGTSQETQYF.

The chain combines TRBV11-1 with TRBJ1-1, with D hard to call. The CDR3 has 13 residues. Between the trimmed V and J ends, which lost 8 bases and 1 base, there was a span of 11 bases. Per germline, CDR1 SGHAT and CDR2 FQDESV (reference sequence). The CDR3 region is CASGSLPNTEAFF. The DNA of the CDR3 is TGTGCCAGCGGAAGTTTACCGAACACTGAAGCTTTCTTT.

V usage is TRBV7-9 and J usage is TRBJ1-5; TRBD1 aligns across 7 bases. The ends lost 4 bases at V and 0 bases at J; junction bases unmatched: 9. The length of the CDR3 is 17 residues. The germline V gene encodes CDR1 SEHNR and CDR2 FQNEAQ (reference sequence). Here the CDR3 reads CASSSARDSYSNQPQHF. Written as DNA, the CDR3 is TGTGCCAGCAGCTCTGCTAGGGACAGCTATAGCAATCAGCCCCAGCATTTT.

The CDR3 DNA reads TGTGCCAGCAGCAGACAGGGGGCTGGAGATACGCAGTATTTT. Translated, it gives CASSRQGAGDTQYF. The V and J genes are TRBV9 and TRBJ2-3; TRBD1 matches at 10 bases. CDR1 and CDR2 (germline): SGDLS, YYNGEE. The junction had 4 bases not matched to a gene; V was cut back by 4 bases and J by 5 bases. The CDR3 runs to 14 residues.

V and J are TRBV5-1 and TRBJ2-1; a possible D gene is TRBD1 (6 bases). CDR1 and CDR2 from the germline V gene are SGHRS and YFSETQ. The V end was cut by 2 bases, the J end by 9 bases, with 9 bases between. CDR3 size: 12 residues. The CDR3 coding sequence is TGCGCCAGCAGCTTCCAGGGGACTGAGCAGTTCTTC. Protein: CASSFQGTEQFF.

This clone was seen more than once but under ten times. This sequence joins TRBV12-3 or TRBV12-4 and TRBJ2-5; D call uncertain. The CDR3 has 13 amino acids. V dropped 5 bases and J dropped 1 base, with 8 bases sitting between them. The CDR3 is CASSRSGQETQYF. CDR3 nucleotides: TGTGCCAGCAGTAGGTCGGGCCAAGAGACCCAGTACTTC.

The rearrangement links TRBV5-1 to TRBJ1-2, with TRBD1 matching 9 bases. V shed 0 bases and J 7 bases; nucleotides not matched to a gene: 7. The CDR3 runs 15 residues. Per the germline V gene, CDR1 is SGHRS and CDR2 is YFSETQ. CDR3 amino acids: CASSLAGQGEGGYTF. CDR3 bases: TGCGCCAGCAGCTTGGCGGGACAGGGAGAGGGTGGCTACACCTTC.

This chain connects TRBV5-3 to TRBJ1-3, with 7 bases matching TRBD1. TRBV5-3 is an open reading frame whose function is uncertain. The J segment lost 0 bases and the V segment lost 4 bases, leaving 7 bases of the junction unmatched. The CDR3 has 16 residues. CDR3 sequence (DNA): TGTGCCAGAAGCACTACAGGGGAGGGCTCTGGAAACACCATATATTTT. Amino acids: CARSTTGEGSGNTIYF.

The chain employs TRBV29-1 and TRBJ1-6, with a weak D call TRBD1 (5 bases). The V gene lost 6 bases and the J gene lost 9 bases, with 15 bases spanning the gap. This CDR3 contains 13 residues. The germline CDR1 and CDR2 sequences are SQVTM and ANQGSEA. CDR3 in amino acids: CSVGEGRGSPLHF. CDR3 nucleotides: TGCAGCGTGGGTGAGGGACGGGGTTCACCCCTCCACTTT.

This rearrangement joins TRBV7-6 to TRBJ2-2, with D possibly being TRBD1 (5 bases). This CDR3 is built from 16 residues. CDR1 and CDR2 from the germline V gene are SGHVS and FNYEAQ. The V end was cut by 5 bases, the J end by 6 bases, with 19 bases between. This CDR3 is CASSTRQPAGAGELFF. The CDR3 DNA sequence: TGTGCCAGCAGCACCCGACAGCCTGCTGGGGCCGGGGAGCTGTTTTTT.

The chain uses TRBV5-1 and TRBJ2-1, with D tentatively TRBD1 or TRBD2 (7 bases each). The CDR3 is 17 residues long. Germline-derived CDR1 and CDR2 are SGHRS and YFSETQ. The ends were cut back, 1 base at V and 1 base at J, with 15 bases in the middle. CDR3 DNA: TGCGCCAGCAGCTTGCGGGGGGCGGGACAGTCCTACAATGAGCAGTTCTTC. Translating gives CASSLRGAGQSYNEQFF.

V is TRBV11-2 and J is TRBJ1-3, with D possibly matching TRBD1 (5 bases). This CDR3 contains 10 residues. The V gene lost 8 bases and the J gene lost 7 bases, with 6 bases spanning the gap. CDR1 is SGHAT and CDR2 is FQNNGV in the germline V gene. CDR3 coding DNA: TGTGCCAGCGGGGGGAACACCATATATTTT. Translation: CASGGNTIYF. Full variable domain (remainder filled in from reference TRBV11-2 and TRBJ1-3): EAGVAQSPRYKIIEKRQSVAFWCNPISGHATLYWYQQILGQGPKLLIQFQNNGVVDDSQLPKDRFSAERLKGVDSTLKIQPAKLEDSAVYLCASGGNTIYFGEGSWLTVV.

The V gene is TRBV5-1, the J gene TRBJ2-7, with D possibly called TRBD1 or TRBD2 (5 bases each). Trimming stripped 4 bases from V and 0 bases from J, with 17 bases between. This CDR3 spans 16 amino acids. The germline CDR1 and CDR2 sequences are SGHRS and YFSETQ. For the CDR3, the DNA is TGCGCCAGCAGCCCGGGACGGAACTCAAACTCCTACGAGCAGTACTTC. This gives the protein CASSPGRNSNSYEQYF. The full variable domain, rest sourced from reference TRBV5-1 and TRBJ2-7, is KAGVTQTPRYLIKTRGQQVTLSCSPISGHRSVSWYQQTPGQGLQFLFEYFSETQRNKGNFPGRFSGRQFSNSRSEMNVSTLELGDSALYLCASSPGRNSNSYEQYFGPGTRLTVT.

The chain joins TRBV5-4 to TRBJ2-2; 8 nucleotides agree with TRBD2. Unmatched junction bases numbered 4, after V lost 0 bases and J lost 0 bases. Germline V gene data show CDR1 as SGHNT and CDR2 as YYREEE (reference sequence). The CDR3 has 17 residues. This CDR3 reads CASSLDSGAANTGELFF. In DNA form, the CDR3 reads TGTGCCAGCAGCTTGGATAGCGGGGCCGCGAACACCGGGGAGCTGTTTTTT. The whole variable domain, remainder taken from reference TRBV5-4 and TRBJ2-2, is ETGVTQSPTHLIKTRGQQVTLRCSSQSGHNTVSWYQQALGQGPQFIFQYYREEENGRGNFPPRFSGLQFPNYSSELNVNALELDDSALYLCASSLDSGAANTGELFFGEGSRLTVL.

This clone showed up just a few times. J is TRBJ1-3 and V is TRBV5-5, with 8 nucleotides matching TRBD1. The J segment lost 4 bases and the V segment lost 4 bases, leaving 7 bases of the junction unmatched. The length of the CDR3 is 15 residues. The germline V gene encodes CDR1 SGHKS and CDR2 YYEKEE (reference sequence). CDR3 loop: CASSTRTGTGNTIYF. The DNA of the CDR3 is TGTGCCAGCAGCACCAGGACAGGGACGGGAAACACCATATATTTT.

The chain links TRBV7-3 to TRBJ2-2, with 11 bases aligning to TRBD2. The CDR3 consists of 14 residues. Germline assignment: CDR1 SGHTA and CDR2 FQGTGA. Unmatched junction bases numbered 6, after V lost 7 bases and J lost 8 bases. CDR3 region: CASKGTSGAGELFF. CDR3 sequence (DNA): TGTGCCAGCAAAGGGACTAGCGGCGCGGGGGAGCTGTTTTTT.

The gene calls are TRBV6-2 or TRBV6-3 and TRBJ1-5; D remains unclear. Trimming took off 4 bases at V and 2 bases at J, with 3 bases between the two ends. This CDR3 has 12 amino acids. CDR1 is MNHEY and CDR2 is SVGEGT in the germline V gene. For the CDR3, the DNA is TGTGCCAGCAGTTGGGGCAATCAGCCCCAGCATTTT. Amino acid sequence: CASSWGNQPQHF.

The chain uses TRBV19 and TRBJ2-1; D might be TRBD2 (5 bases). Germline V gives CDR1 LNHDA, CDR2 SQIVND (reference sequence). The CDR3 is 13 amino acids. The V end was cut by 6 bases, the J end by 6 bases, with 12 bases between. The CDR3 here is CASSDGISNEQFF. The CDR3 coding sequence is TGTGCCAGTAGCGACGGGATATCCAATGAGCAGTTCTTC. The entire variable domain, with the rest obtained from reference TRBV19 and TRBJ2-1, is as follows: DGGITQSPKYLFRKEGQNVTLSCEQNLNHDAMYWYRQDPGQGLRLIYYSQIVNDFQKGDIAEGYSVSREKKESFPLTVTSAQKNPTAFYLCASSDGISNEQFFGPGTRLTVL.

This clone was detected once. The CDR3 nucleotides read TGTGCCAGCAGGGGTATGAGCACAGATACGCAGTATTTT. Its translation is CASRGMSTDTQYF. The rearrangement joins TRBV6-5 to TRBJ2-3, with D uncertain. The CDR3 spans 13 residues. V gave up 6 bases and J gave up 0 bases, with 7 bases separating them. The germline CDR1 and CDR2 sequences are MNHEY and SVGAGI.

The CDR3 spells CASSLGQLVSYEQYF. DNA for the CDR3: TGTGCCAGCAGCCTTGGACAGCTTGTATCCTACGAGCAGTACTTC. This sequence joins TRBV5-4 and TRBJ2-7; D perhaps matches TRBD1 (6 bases). CDR1 and CDR2 (germline): SGHNT, YYREEE (reference sequence). The CDR3 has 15 residues. The ends were cut back, 4 bases at V and 1 base at J, with 15 bases in the middle.

The genes are TRBV9 and TRBJ1-1; 8 nucleotides align to TRBD1. The V gene end was trimmed by 0 bases and the J gene end by 7 bases; junction bases not matched to a gene: 11. Germline V gives CDR1 SGDLS, CDR2 YYNGEE. The CDR3 sequence is 16 residues long. The CDR3 sequence: CASSVDGQGIVGEAFF. The CDR3 DNA reads as TGTGCCAGCAGCGTAGACGGACAGGGAATTGTGGGTGAAGCTTTCTTT.

This chain links TRBV5-1 with TRBJ2-3; 9 nucleotides line up with TRBD1. The junction had 5 bases not matched to a gene; V was cut back by 4 bases and J by 5 bases. Germline values: CDR1 SGHRS, CDR2 YFSETQ. The CDR3 runs to 14 residues. The CDR3 loop reads CASSPGQGRDTQYF. For the CDR3, the DNA is TGCGCCAGCAGCCCAGGACAGGGGAGAGATACGCAGTATTTT.

The chain recombines TRBV10-2 with TRBJ2-7; D remains unclear. CDR1 and CDR2 (germline): WSHSY, SAAADI. This CDR3 has 16 residues. Trimming took 0 bases from V and 2 from J, leaving 14 bases between them. CDR3 coding DNA: TGCGCCAGCAGTGAGTCCCATAGGCCCACCCCCTACGAGCAGTACTTC. This gives the protein CASSESHRPTPYEQYF.

This clone was seen only once. The gene calls are TRBV6-6 and TRBJ1-6; D not certain. Germline loops: CDR1 MNHNY, CDR2 SVGAGI (reference sequence). V gave up 3 bases and J gave up 9 bases, with 9 bases separating them. This CDR3 contains 13 residues. Here the CDR3 reads CASSYGEFSPLHF. The CDR3 DNA follows: TGTGCCAGCAGTTATGGGGAATTTTCACCCCTCCACTTT.

This clone was counted a single time. J is TRBJ2-5 and V is TRBV27, with D possibly TRBD1 on 5 matching bases. CDR3 length: 14 residues. Germline V gene data show CDR1 as MNHEY and CDR2 as SMNVEV (reference sequence). Trimming cost V 8 bases and J 2 bases, with 15 bases left between them. The CDR3 protein is CASRGSTVQETQYF. In DNA, the CDR3 is TGTGCCAGCCGCGGTTCGACAGTACAAGAGACCCAGTACTTC.

The chain uses TRBV18 and TRBJ2-7; 11 bases map to TRBD2. This CDR3 has 15 amino acids. CDR1 and CDR2 (germline): KGHSH, LQKENI. V gave up 3 bases and J gave up 7 bases; unmatched junction bases: 8. CDR3 nucleotides: TGTGCCAGCTCACCCGAGCTTAGCGGGGGGGGAGAGCAGTACTTC. Translated: CASSPELSGGGEQYF.